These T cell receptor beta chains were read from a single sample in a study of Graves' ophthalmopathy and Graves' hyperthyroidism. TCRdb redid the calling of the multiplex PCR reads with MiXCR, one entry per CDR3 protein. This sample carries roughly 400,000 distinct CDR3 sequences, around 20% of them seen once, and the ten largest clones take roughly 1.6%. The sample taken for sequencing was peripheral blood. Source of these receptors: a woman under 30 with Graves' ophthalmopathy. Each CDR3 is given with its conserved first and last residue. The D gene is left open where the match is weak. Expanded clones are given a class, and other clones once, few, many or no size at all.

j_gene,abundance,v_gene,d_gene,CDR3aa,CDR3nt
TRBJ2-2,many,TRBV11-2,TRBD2,CASSFLGALAGGTGEPFF,TGTGCCAGCAGCTTCCTAGGAGCCCTCGCGGGAGGGACCGGGGAGCCGTTTTTT
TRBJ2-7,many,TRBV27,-,CATGETTGYSYEQYF,TGTGCCACCGGGGAAACGACAGGCTACTCCTACGAGCAGTACTTC
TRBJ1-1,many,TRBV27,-,CASSSGWGMNTEAFF,TGTGCCAGCAGTTCAGGGTGGGGAATGAACACTGAAGCTTTCTTT
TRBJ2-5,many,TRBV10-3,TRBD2,CAISVGTSRTMETQYF,TGTGCCATCAGTGTGGGGACTAGTAGAACGATGGAGACCCAGTACTTC
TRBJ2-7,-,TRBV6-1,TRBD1,CASSPGQGARNEQYF,TGTGCCAGCAGTCCGGGACAGGGGGCGAGGAACGAGCAGTACTTC
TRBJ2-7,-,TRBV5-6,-,CASGFPLIPVEQYF,TGTGCCAGCGGCTTCCCGCTCATCCCTGTGGAGCAGTACTTC
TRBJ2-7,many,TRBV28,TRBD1,CASRRRGADGTGTYEQYF,TGTGCCAGCAGGCGACGGGGAGCGGACGGGACAGGGACCTACGAGCAGTACTTC
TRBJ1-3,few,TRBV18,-,CASSPGPGVPHSGNTIYF,TGTGCCAGCTCACCGGGGCCCGGAGTACCCCACTCTGGAAACACCATATATTTT
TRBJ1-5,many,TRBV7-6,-,CASSLGKAGYSNQPQHF,TGTGCCAGCAGCTTAGGAAAGGCAGGGTATAGCAATCAGCCCCAGCATTTT
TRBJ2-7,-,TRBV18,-,CASSPGGSQDSVYF,TGTGCCAGCTCACCCGGTGGGTCGCAGGACAGTGTGTACTTC
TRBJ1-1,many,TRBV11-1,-,CASSLDPGQRMNTEAFF,TGTGCCAGCAGCTTAGATCCTGGACAGCGGATGAACACTGAAGCTTTCTTT
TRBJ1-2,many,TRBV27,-,CASSPYPVRDYGYTF,TGTGCCAGCAGTCCCTACCCTGTCAGGGACTATGGCTACACCTTC
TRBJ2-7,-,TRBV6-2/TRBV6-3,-,CASSYGVEGAEQYF,TGTGCCAGCAGTTATGGGGTAGAAGGAGCCGAGCAGTACTTC
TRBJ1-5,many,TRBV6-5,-,CAGSGLFGQPQHF,TGTGCCGGATCGGGGTTGTTCGGTCAGCCCCAGCATTTT
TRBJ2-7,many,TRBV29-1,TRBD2,CSVSSTSGRPSYEQYF,TGCAGCGTCTCAAGCACTAGCGGGCGGCCCTCCTACGAGCAGTACTTC
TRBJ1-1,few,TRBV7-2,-,CASSFEGENTEAFF,TGTGCCAGCAGCTTTGAGGGGGAGAACACTGAAGCTTTCTTT
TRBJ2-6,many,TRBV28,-,CASSLRLTSLKGANVLTF,TGTGCCAGCAGTTTGCGGTTGACATCCTTAAAAGGGGCCAACGTCCTGACTTTC
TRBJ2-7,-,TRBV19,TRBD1,CASSVPGQGDLGEQYF,TGTGCCAGTAGTGTGCCGGGACAGGGGGATCTGGGCGAGCAGTACTTC
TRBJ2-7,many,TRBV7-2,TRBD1,CASSLSGGWDEQYF,TGTGCCAGCAGCTTATCAGGGGGCTGGGACGAGCAGTACTTC
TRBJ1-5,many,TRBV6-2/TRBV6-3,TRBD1,CASSYSDRVPGNQPQHF,TGTGCCAGCAGTTACTCGGACAGGGTGCCAGGCAATCAGCCCCAGCATTTT
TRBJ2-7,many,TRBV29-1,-,CSVALTSYEQYF,TGCAGCGTCGCCCTAACTAGCTACGAGCAGTACTTC
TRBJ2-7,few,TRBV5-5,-,CASSLPPPRAYEQYF,TGTGCCAGCAGCTTGCCCCCTCCGCGGGCCTACGAGCAGTACTTC
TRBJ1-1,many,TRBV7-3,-,CASSQELNTEAFF,TGTGCCAGCAGCCAGGAATTGAACACTGAAGCTTTCTTT
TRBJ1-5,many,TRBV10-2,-,CASSESQINQPQHF,TGCGCCAGCAGTGAGTCACAGATCAATCAGCCCCAGCATTTT
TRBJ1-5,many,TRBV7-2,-,CASSPEGFSNQPQHF,TGTGCCAGCAGCCCGGAAGGATTTAGCAATCAGCCCCAGCATTTT
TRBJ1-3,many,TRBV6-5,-,CASSWGFSGNTIYF,TGTGCCAGCAGTTGGGGCTTCTCTGGAAACACCATATATTTT
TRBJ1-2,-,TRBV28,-,CASSLYRIYGYTF,TGTGCCAGCAGTTTATACCGGATTTATGGCTACACCTTC
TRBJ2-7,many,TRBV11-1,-,CASSLVGQGREQYF,TGTGCCAGCAGCTTAGTTGGTCAGGGGCGCGAGCAGTACTTC
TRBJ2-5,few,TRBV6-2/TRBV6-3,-,CASTGLWRETQYF,TGTGCCAGCACGGGGCTTTGGAGAGAGACCCAGTACTTC
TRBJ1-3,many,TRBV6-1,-,CASSAGVLGNTIYF,TGTGCCAGCAGTGCCGGGGTTTTGGGAAACACCATATATTTT
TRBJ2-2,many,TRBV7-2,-,CASSLAVAFRAGELFF,TGTGCCAGCAGCTTAGCGGTGGCCTTCAGGGCCGGGGAGCTGTTTTTT
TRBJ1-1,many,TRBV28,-,CAGSLQTAEAFF,TGTGCCGGCAGTTTACAGACGGCTGAAGCTTTCTTT
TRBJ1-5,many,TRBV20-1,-,CSARDGGGVVYNQPQHF,TGCAGTGCTAGGGATGGTGGGGGGGTCGTATACAATCAGCCCCAGCATTTT
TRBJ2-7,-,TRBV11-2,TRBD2,CASSFGLAASYEQYF,TGTGCCAGCAGCTTCGGACTAGCAGCTTCCTACGAGCAGTACTTC
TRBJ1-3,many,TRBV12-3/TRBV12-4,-,CASSLRGNTIYF,TGTGCCAGCAGCTTGCGTGGAAACACCATATATTTT
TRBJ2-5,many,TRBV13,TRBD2,CASSPRGVPSQETQYF,TGTGCCAGCAGCCCCCGGGGGGTCCCCTCTCAAGAGACCCAGTACTTC